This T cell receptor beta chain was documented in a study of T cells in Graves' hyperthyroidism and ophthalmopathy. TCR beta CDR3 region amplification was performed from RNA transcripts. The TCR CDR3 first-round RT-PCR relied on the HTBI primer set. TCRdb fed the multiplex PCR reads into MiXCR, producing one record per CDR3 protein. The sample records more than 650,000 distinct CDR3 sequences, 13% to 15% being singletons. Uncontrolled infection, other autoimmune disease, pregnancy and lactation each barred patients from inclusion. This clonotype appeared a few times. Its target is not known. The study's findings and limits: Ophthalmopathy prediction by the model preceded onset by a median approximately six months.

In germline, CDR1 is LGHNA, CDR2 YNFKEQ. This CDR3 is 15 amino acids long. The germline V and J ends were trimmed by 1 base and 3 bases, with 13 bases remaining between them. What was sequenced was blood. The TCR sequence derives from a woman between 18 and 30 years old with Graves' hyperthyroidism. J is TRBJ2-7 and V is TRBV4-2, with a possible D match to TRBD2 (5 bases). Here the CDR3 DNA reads TGTGCCAGCAGCCAAGGGCAAGCGGAAAACTACGAGCAGTACTTC. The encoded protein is CASSQGQAENYEQYF.